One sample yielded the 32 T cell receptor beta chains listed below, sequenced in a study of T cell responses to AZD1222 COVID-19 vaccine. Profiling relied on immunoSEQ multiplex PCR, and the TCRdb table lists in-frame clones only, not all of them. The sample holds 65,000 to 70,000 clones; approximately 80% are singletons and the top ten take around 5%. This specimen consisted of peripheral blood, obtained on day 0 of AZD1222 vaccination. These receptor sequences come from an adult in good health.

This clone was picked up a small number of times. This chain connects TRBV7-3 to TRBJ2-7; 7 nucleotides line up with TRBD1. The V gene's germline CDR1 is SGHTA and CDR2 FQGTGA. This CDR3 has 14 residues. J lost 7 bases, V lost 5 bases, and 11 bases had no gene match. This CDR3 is CASSLRAGGKEQYF. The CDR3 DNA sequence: TGTGCCAGCAGCCTTAGGGCAGGGGGTAAAGAGCAGTACTTC.

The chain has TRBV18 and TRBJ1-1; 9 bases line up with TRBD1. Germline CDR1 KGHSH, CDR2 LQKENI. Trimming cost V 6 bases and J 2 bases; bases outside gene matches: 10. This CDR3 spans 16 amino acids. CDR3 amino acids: CASSSNHRGQNTEAFF. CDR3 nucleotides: TGTGCCAGCTCTTCTAACCACAGGGGGCAAAACACTGAAGCTTTCTTT.

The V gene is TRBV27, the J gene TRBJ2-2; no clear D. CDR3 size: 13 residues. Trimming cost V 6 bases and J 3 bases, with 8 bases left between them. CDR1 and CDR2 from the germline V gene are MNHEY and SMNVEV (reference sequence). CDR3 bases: TGTGCCAGCAGCCGAGGTGACACCGGGGAGCTGTTTTTT. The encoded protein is CASSRGDTGELFF.

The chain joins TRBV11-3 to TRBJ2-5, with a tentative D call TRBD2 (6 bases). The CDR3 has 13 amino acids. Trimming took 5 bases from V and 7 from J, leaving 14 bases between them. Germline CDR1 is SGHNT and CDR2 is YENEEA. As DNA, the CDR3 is TGTGCCAGCAGCCACGGATTGGGAGGGACCCAGTACTTC. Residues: CASSHGLGGTQYF.

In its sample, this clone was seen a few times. CDR3 sequence (DNA): TGTGCCAGCAGGGACAGGGTGGAAATTGAAGCTTTCTTT. It codes for CASRDRVEIEAFF. The chain recombines TRBV12-3 or TRBV12-4 with TRBJ1-1; 8 bases fit TRBD1. After removal of 6 bases from V and 7 bases from J, the junction contained 7 bases not matched to a gene. This CDR3 is built from 13 residues.

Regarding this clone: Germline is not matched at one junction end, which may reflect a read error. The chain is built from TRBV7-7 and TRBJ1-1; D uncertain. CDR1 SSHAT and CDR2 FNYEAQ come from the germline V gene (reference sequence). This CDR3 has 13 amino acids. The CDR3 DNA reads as TGTGCTAGCAGCTATTCAGTGAACACTGAAGCTTTCTTT. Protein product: CASSYSVNTEAFF.

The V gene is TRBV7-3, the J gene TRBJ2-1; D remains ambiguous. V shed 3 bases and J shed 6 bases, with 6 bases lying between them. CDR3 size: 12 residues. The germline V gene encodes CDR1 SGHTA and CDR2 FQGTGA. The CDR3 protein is CASSLGTNEQFF. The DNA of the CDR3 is TGTGCCAGCAGCTTGGGTACCAATGAGCAGTTCTTC.

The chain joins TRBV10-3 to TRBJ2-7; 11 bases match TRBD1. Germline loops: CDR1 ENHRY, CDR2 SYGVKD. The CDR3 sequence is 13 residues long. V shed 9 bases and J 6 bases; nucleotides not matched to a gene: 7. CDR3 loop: CAISGTGGSEQYF. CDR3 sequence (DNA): TGTGCCATTTCCGGGACAGGGGGTTCCGAGCAGTACTTC.

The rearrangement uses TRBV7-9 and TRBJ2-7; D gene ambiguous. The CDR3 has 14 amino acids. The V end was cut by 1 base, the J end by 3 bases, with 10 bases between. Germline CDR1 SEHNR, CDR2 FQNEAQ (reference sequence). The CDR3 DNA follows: TGTGCCAGCAGCTTAGTCAGCAGCTACTACGAGCAGTACTTC. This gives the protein CASSLVSSYYEQYF.

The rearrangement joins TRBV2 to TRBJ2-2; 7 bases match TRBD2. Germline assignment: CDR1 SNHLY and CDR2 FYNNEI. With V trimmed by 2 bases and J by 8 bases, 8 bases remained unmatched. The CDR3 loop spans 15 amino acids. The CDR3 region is CASSEKREGIGELFF. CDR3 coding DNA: TGTGCCAGCAGTGAAAAGCGGGAAGGGATTGGGGAGCTGTTTTTT.

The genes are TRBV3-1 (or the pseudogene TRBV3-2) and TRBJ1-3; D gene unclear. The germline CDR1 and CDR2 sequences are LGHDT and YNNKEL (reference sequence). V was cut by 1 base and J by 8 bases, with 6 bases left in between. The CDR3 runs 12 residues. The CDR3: CASSQAPDTIYF. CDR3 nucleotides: TGTGCCAGCAGCCAAGCTCCTGACACCATATATTTT.

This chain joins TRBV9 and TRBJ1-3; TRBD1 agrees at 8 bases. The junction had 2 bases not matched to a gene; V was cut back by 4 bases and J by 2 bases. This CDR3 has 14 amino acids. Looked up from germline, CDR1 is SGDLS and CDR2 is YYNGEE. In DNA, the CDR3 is TGTGCCAGCAGCTCGACAGGGGCTGGAAACACCATATATTTT. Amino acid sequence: CASSSTGAGNTIYF.

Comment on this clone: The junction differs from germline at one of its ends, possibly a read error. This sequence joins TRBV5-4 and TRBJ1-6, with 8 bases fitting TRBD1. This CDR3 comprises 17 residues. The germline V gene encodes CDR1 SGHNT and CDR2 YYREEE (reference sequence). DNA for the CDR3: TGTGCCAGCAGCTTATCGGGACAGGCGTTGGATAAATCACCCCTCCACTTT. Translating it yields CASSLSGQALDKSPLHF.

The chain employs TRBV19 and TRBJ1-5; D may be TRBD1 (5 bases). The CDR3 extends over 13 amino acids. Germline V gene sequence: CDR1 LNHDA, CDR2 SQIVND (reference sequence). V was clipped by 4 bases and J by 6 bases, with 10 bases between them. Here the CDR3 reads CASSTQGGQPQHF. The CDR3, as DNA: TGTGCCAGTAGTACCCAGGGCGGTCAGCCCCAGCATTTT.

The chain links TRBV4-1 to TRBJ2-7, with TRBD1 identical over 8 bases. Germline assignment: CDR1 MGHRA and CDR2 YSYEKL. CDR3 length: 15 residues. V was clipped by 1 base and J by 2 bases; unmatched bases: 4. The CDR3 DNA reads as TGCGCCAGCAGCCAAGGCGCGGACAGGGCCTACGAGCAGTACTTC. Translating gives CASSQGADRAYEQYF.

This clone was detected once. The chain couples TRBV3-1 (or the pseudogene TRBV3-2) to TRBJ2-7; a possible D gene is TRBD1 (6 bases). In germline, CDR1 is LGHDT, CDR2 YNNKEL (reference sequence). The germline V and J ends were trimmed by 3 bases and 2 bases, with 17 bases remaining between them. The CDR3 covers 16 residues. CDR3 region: CASSQSQQGKPYEQYF. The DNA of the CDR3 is TGTGCCAGCAGCCAGAGCCAACAGGGAAAGCCCTACGAGCAGTACTTC.

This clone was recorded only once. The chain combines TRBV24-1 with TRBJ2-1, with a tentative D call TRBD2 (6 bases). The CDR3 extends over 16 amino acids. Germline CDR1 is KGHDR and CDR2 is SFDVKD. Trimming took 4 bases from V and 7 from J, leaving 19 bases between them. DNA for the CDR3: TGTGCCACCAGTGAGGCCGGGACTGGTATGAGGAATGAGCAGTTCTTC. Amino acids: CATSEAGTGMRNEQFF.

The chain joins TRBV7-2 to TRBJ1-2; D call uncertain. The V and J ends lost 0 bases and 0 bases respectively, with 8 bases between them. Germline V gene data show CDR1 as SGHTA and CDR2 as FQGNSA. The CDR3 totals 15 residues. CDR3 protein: CASSLAGSTNYGYTF. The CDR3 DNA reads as TGTGCCAGCAGCTTAGCGGGGTCAACTAACTATGGCTACACCTTC.

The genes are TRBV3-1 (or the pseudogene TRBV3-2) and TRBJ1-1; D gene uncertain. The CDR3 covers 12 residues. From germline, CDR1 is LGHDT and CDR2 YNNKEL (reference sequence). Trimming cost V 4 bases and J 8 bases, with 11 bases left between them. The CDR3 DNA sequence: TGTGCCAGCAGCCGTGTTCGCGAAGAAGCTTTCTTT. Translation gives CASSRVREEAFF.

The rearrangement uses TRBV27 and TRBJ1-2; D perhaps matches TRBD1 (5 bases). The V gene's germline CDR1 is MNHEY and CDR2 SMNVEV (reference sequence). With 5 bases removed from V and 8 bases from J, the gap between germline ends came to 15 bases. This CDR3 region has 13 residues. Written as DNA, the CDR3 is TGTGCCAGCAGTCCGCGGCAGGGTAACGGCTACACCTTC. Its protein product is CASSPRQGNGYTF.

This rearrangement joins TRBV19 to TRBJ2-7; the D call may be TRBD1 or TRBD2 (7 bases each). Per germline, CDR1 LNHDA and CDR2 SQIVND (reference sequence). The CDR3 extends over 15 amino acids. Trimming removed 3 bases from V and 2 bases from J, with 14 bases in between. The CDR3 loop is CASSIGGTAAYEQYF. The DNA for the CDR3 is TGTGCCAGTAGTATCGGGGGGACAGCAGCCTACGAGCAGTACTTC.

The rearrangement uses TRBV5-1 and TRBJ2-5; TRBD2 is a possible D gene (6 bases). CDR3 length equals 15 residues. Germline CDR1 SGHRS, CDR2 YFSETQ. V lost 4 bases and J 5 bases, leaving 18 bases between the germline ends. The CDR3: CASSPRLVEGETQYF. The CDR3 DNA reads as TGCGCCAGCAGCCCAAGACTAGTTGAGGGGGAGACCCAGTACTTC.

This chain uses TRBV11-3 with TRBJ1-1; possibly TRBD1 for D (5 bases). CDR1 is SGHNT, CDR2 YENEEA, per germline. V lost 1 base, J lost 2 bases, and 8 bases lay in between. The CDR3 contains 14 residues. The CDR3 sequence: CASSLGQGNTEAFF. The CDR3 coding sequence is TGTGCCAGCAGCTTAGGGCAGGGAAACACTGAAGCTTTCTTT.

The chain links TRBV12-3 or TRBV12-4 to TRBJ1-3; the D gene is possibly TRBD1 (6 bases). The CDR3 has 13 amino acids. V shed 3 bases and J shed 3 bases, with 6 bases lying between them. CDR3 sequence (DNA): TGTGCCAGCAGTTTCAGGGGTGGAAACACCATATATTTT. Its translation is CASSFRGGNTIYF.

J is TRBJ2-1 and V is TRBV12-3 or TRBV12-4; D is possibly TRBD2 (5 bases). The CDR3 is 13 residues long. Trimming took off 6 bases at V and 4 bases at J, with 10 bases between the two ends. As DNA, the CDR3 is TGTGCCAGCAGGCTCCGGGGATACAATGAGCAGTTCTTC. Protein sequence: CASRLRGYNEQFF.

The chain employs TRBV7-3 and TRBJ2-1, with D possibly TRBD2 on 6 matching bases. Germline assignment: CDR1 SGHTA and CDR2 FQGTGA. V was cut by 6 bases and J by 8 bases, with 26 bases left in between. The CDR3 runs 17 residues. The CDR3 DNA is TGTGCCAGCAGTCCAGCCGGGGTGGGGCAGGGAGGCTATGAGCAGTTCTTC. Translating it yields CASSPAGVGQGGYEQFF.

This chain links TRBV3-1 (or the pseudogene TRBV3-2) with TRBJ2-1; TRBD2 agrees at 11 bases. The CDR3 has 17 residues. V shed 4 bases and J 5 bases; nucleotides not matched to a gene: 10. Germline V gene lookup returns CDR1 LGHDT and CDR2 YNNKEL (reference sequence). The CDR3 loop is CASSPLLAGERNNEQFF. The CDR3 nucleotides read TGTGCCAGCAGCCCTTTACTAGCGGGGGAAAGGAACAATGAGCAGTTCTTC.

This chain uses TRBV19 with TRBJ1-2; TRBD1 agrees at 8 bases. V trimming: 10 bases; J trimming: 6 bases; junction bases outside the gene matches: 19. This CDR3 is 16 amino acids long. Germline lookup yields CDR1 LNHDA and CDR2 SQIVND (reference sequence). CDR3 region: CATLRGQGGGRDGYTF. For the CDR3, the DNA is TGTGCCACCTTAAGAGGACAGGGAGGAGGACGTGATGGCTACACCTTC.

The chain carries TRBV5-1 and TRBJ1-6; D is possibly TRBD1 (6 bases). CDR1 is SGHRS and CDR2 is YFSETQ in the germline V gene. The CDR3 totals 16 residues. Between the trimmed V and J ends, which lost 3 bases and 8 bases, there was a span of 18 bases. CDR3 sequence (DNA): TGCGCCAGCAGCTGGGGTGACAGGTCGACCGATTCACCCCTCCACTTT. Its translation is CASSWGDRSTDSPLHF.

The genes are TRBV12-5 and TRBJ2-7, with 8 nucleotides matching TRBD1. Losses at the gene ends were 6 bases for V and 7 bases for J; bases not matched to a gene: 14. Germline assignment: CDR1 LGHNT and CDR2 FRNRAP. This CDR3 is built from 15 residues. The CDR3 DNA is TGTGCTAGTGGCCCATCCGGGACAGGCGGTGAGGAGCAGTACTTC. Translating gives CASGPSGTGGEEQYF.

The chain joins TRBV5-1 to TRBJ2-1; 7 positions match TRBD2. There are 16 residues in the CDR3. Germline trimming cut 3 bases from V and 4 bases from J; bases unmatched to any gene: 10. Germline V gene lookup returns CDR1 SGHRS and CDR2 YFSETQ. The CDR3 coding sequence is TGCGCCAGCAGCTCGGAGACTAGCCGGGGGTACAATGAGCAGTTCTTC. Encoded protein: CASSSETSRGYNEQFF. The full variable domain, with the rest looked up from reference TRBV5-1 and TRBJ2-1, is KAGVTQTPRYLIKTRGQQVTLSCSPISGHRSVSWYQQTPGQGLQFLFEYFSETQRNKGNFPGRFSGRQFSNSRSEMNVSTLELGDSALYLCASSSETSRGYNEQFFGPGTRLTVL.

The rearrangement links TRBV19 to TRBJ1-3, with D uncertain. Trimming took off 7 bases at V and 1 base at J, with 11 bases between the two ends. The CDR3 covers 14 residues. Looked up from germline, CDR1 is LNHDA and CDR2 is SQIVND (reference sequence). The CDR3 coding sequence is TGTGCCAGTACCAGGCCAGAATCTGGAAACACCATATATTTT. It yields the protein CASTRPESGNTIYF.